The entry below gives a single T cell receptor beta chain sequence along with its context. Antigen: not known. The data originate from a study of T cells in localized non-small cell lung cancer. V lost 5 bases and J lost 0, with 10 bases in between. The CDR3 runs 14 residues. CDR1 LNHDA and CDR2 SQIVND come from the germline V gene (reference sequence). The repertoire was sequenced with immunoSEQ multiplex PCR; TCRdb's copy has only in-frame clones and lacks some. Seen here are over 40,000 clones, roughly 88% observed once, and the top ten hold approximately 17%. General study results and limits: Adjacent uninvolved lung had the highest clonality, suggesting focused antigen responses. Of the top 100 tumor clones, median roughly 53 were in adjacent lung, 25 to 35 among its top 100. Higher blood T cell density went with longer overall survival.

The sequence was obtained from a man between 40 and 70 years old with stage III lung adenocarcinoma. Here the sequenced sample was peripheral blood mononuclear cells, taken before any cancer treatment. The chain uses TRBV19 and TRBJ1-1; D may be TRBD1 (6 bases). In DNA, the CDR3 is TGTGCCAGTAGTGCCAACAGGGTGAACACTGAAGCTTTCTTT. Its translation is CASSANRVNTEAFF.